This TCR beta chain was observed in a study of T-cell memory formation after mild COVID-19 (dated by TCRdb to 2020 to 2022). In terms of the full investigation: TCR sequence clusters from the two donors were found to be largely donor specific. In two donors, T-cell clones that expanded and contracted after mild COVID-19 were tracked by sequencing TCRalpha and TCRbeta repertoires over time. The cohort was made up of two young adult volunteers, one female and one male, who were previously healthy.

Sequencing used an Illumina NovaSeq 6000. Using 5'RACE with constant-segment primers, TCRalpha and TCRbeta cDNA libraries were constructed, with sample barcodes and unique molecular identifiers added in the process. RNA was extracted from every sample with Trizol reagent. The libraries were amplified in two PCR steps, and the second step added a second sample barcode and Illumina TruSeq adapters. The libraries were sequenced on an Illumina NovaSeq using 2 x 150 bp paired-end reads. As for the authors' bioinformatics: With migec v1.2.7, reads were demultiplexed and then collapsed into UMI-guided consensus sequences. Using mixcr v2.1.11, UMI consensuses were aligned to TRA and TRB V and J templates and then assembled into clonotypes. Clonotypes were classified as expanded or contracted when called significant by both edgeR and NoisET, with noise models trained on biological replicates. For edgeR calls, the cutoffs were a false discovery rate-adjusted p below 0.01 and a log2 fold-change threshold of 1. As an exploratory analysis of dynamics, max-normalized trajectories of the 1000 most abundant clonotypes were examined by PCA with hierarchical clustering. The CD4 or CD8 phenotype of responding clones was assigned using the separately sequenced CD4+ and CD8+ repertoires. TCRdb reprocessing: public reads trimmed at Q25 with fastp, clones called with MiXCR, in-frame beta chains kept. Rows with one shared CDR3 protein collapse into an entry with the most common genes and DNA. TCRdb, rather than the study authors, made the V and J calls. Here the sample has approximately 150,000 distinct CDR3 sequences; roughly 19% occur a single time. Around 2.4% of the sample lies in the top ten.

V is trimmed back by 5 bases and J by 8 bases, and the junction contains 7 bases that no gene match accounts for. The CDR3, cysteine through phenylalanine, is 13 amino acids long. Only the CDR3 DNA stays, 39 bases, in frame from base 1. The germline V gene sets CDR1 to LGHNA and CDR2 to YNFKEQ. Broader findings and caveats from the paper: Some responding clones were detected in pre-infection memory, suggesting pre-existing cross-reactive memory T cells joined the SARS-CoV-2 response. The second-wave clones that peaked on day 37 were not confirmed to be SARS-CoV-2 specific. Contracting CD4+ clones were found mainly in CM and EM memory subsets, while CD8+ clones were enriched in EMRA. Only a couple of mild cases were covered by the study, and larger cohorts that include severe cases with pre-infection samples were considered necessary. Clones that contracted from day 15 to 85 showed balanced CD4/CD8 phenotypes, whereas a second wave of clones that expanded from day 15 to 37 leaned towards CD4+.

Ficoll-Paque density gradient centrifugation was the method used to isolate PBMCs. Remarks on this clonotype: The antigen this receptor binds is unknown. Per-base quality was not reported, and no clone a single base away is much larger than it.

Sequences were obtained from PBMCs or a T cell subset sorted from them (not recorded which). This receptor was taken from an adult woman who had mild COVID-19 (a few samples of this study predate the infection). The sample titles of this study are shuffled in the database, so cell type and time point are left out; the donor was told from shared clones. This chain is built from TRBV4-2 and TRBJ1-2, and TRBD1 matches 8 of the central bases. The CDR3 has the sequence CASSMVTGDGYTF. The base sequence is TGTGCCAGCAGCATGGTGACAGGGGACGGCTACACCTTC.